This is a list of T cell receptor beta chains from one sample in a study of blood T cell repertoires in COVID-19. Using immunoSEQ multiplex PCR, the repertoire was profiled, and TCRdb retains in-frame clones only, with some absent. The table lists approximately 50,000 clones, around 90% of them singletons. Sequencing was carried out using peripheral blood. The receptors were sampled from a man aged 50 or older with active COVID-19. CDR3s include the opening cysteine and the closing phenylalanine or tryptophan. The order of the fields is V gene, CDR3 protein.

TRBV9	CASSVVGSEGTGELFF
TRBV25-1	CASSERQGSYNEQFF
TRBV6-6	CASRPGLPSDEQYF
TRBV5-1	CASGVGGTLTDTQYF
TRBV23-1	CASSQSGGLAGAIYEQYF
TRBV12-5	CASGLTLQFSGGNEQFF
TRBV5-1	CASSLGSAGGGYTF
TRBV7-8	CASSPTDYEQYF
TRBV28	CASTSGTKFYEQFF
TRBV4-3	CASSQDRGLEAFF
TRBV9	CASTPTGGAGQPQHF
TRBV9	CASSGPGLADLSSYNEQFF
TRBV7-3	CASSSGTVNTEAFF
TRBV6-6	CASSYPRQGRTDTQYF
TRBV18	CASSPLPGQRGLREQYF
TRBV19	CASSIGPDRGRTEAFF
TRBV28	CASSSPGQAGNEKLFF
TRBV7-3	CASSLSKSTEAFF
TRBV27	CARRFHSGNSYEQYF
TRBV2	CASSEEQGALDEQFF
TRBV10-3	CASQQSNGNTEAFF
TRBV4-2	CASSQVWRDRGYEQYF
TRBV28	CASSLLTGMDTQYF
TRBV19	CASSGMTGKVLGNQPQHF
TRBV5-1	CASSWGQGSSEAFF
TRBV2	CASTGTGFNNEQFF
TRBV9	CASSVPRDRAPISGNTIYF
TRBV9	CASSVGAANTGELFF
TRBV20-1	CSASRGFGYTF
TRBV6-5	CASREAGLPNSPLHF
TRBV19	CASSIRWGPINEQFF
TRBV6-5	CASSLGQGSYVTF
TRBV5-1	CASSSGQPLFKAFF
TRBV19	CASSQGNSPLHF
TRBV18	CASSPAGNTEAFF
TRBV11-1	CASSFIGNSYNEQFF
TRBV18	CASSPSVIYNEQFF
TRBV4-2	CASSQGTSGASRVQETQYF
TRBV3-1/TRBV3-2	CASSQELQALHF
TRBV7-3	CASSPNRYEQYF
TRBV12-3/TRBV12-4	CASRLSSGEKLFF
TRBV30	CAWRIQGSHYGYTF
TRBV27	CASSRTGYREQYF
TRBV6-2/TRBV6-3	CASSYSASGRPYNEQFF
TRBV24-1	CATLGMGDEQFF
TRBV9	CASSVGQGRSYNSPLHF
TRBV9	CASSVEVGANYGYTF
TRBV6-5	CASIGQTGPYEQYF
TRBV24-1	CATSDSRRGTDTQYF
TRBV4-3	CASSQKGTGVAGANVLTF
TRBV28	CASSSTGSLNTEAFF
TRBV19	CASMGGGTLNTEAFF
TRBV28	CATRESTDTQYF
TRBV3-1/TRBV3-2	CASSQGTSLSQYF
TRBV18	CASSPALTAGSGRAGYNEQFF
TRBV30	CAWGGGGNTIYF
TRBV5-6	CASSSIGGETQYF
TRBV7-6	CASSLEPGQGKQYF
TRBV6-6	CASSYLRTGNNEKLFF